This T cell receptor (beta chain) was observed in a study of response to subunit inactivated influenza vaccine. The sample holds a few counts of this clonotype. TCRdb analysed the RT-PCR reads with MiXCR anew, one entry per CDR3 protein. The sample includes about 570,000 distinct CDR3 sequences, around 11% of them seen just once. V lost 0 bases and J lost 10; bases outside the gene matches: 17. The CDR3 is 17 amino acids. CDR1 is DFQATT and CDR2 is SNEGSKA in the germline V gene (reference sequence). A further study also used this sample, focusing on T cells expressing NK-cell markers. That investigation notes: The TCR beta cDNA came from 5'RACE template switching with UMIs. Among the eight sequenced donors, seven tested HCMV-seropositive and one tested seronegative. The dominant NKG2C+ clonotypes represented about 1.0-7.0% of CD8+ T cells in six donors.

Material: PBMCs from blood, obtained on the day of vaccination. The TCR sequence derives from a man aged 50-59 years who received an inactivated influenza vaccine. This chain connects TRBV20-1 to TRBJ2-1; 8 bases fit TRBD2. The CDR3 nucleotides are TGCAGTGCTAGAGATGGTAATAGGGGACTAGATTTTTCCGAGCAGTTCTTC. Translated, it gives CSARDGNRGLDFSEQFF.